This T cell receptor (beta chain) came from a study of blood T cells in healthy people across ages. Study in general: Capture by template switching was about one barcoded beta molecule per two T cells. Findings of the study overall: A strong correlation was found between TCR beta diversity and the percentage of naive T cells. Fewer expanded clones and more diversity marked long-lived versus aged donors.

This clonotype has just a few counts. Its specificity is not known. Total RNA extracted from each sample amounted to at least 5 micrograms. A sample-barcoded 5' primer and a J-beta primer mix were used in a second PCR of roughly 7 to 11 cycles. TCRdb itself ran the 5' RACE reads through MiXCR, one entry per CDR3 protein. The sample shows more than 700,000 distinct CDR3 sequences, 35% to 50% of them seen only once. The sequence derives from an older man in good health. Sequenced material: blood.

As DNA, the CDR3 is TGCAGTGCTAGAGATAGAGGGTATGCGGAGACCCAGTACTTC. Amino acids: CSARDRGYAETQYF. This chain connects TRBV20-1 to TRBJ2-5; possible D gene TRBD2, 5 bases. The CDR3 has 14 amino acids. From germline, CDR1 is DFQATT and CDR2 SNEGSKA (reference sequence). Deletions cut 0 bases from V and 5 bases from J, with 13 bases between.